A single sample is the source of the 18 T cell receptor beta chains below, sequenced in a study of T cells in Graves' hyperthyroidism and ophthalmopathy. The TCR beta CDR3 regions underwent amplification using RNA transcripts as the source. HTBI primers were employed in a first-round RT-PCR of the TCR CDR3. Via MiXCR, TCRdb re-called the multiplex PCR reads, giving one row per CDR3 protein. The repertoire includes 640,000 or so distinct CDR3 sequences, 13% to 15% of them detected once, and more than 6% sits in the top ten. The material sequenced was blood. These TCRs come from a woman aged 18-29 years with Graves' ophthalmopathy.

This clonotype was seen ten or more times. This chain uses TRBV6-2 or TRBV6-3 with TRBJ2-1; D ambiguous. Germline V gene data show CDR1 as MNHEY and CDR2 as SVGEGT. The CDR3 extends over 16 amino acids. V lost 5 bases and J 3 bases, leaving 17 bases between the germline ends. The CDR3 sequence is CASSKSGGPNYNEQFF. The CDR3 DNA sequence: TGTGCCAGCAGTAAGTCGGGCGGCCCCAACTACAATGAGCAGTTCTTC.

In its sample, this clonotype was seen a few times. The CDR3 region is CASSRGAGVTGELFF. The CDR3 DNA reads as TGTGCCAGCTCACGTGGGGCGGGAGTCACCGGGGAGCTGTTTTTT. This chain connects TRBV18 to TRBJ2-2, with 7 bases lining up with TRBD2. V shed 4 bases and J 4 bases; nucleotides not matched to a gene: 6. The CDR3 sequence is 15 residues long. CDR1 is KGHSH and CDR2 is LQKENI in the germline V gene.

This clonotype came up many times. V usage is TRBV10-3 and J usage is TRBJ2-5, with 9 bases fitting TRBD1. The V segment lost 4 bases and the J segment 2 bases; nucleotides outside the gene matches: 11. Per the germline V gene, CDR1 is ENHRY and CDR2 is SYGVKD. This CDR3 is 17 amino acids long. For the CDR3, the DNA is TGTGCCATCAGTGGAAATAGGAGACAGGGGGTGCAAGAGACCCAGTACTTC. Translation gives CAISGNRRQGVQETQYF.

A remark on this clonotype: This sequence may be a read error, since a much larger clone differs from it by one base. This rearrangement joins TRBV7-2 to TRBJ2-1; D remains unclear. The V end lost 1 base, the J end lost 6 bases, and 7 bases lay between the germline ends. Germline lookup yields CDR1 SGHTA and CDR2 FQGNSA. This CDR3 has 13 amino acids. In nucleotides, the CDR3 is TGTGCCAGCAGCTTAGAGCCAATCAATGAGCAGTTCTTC. This gives the protein CASSLEPINEQFF.

Written as DNA, the CDR3 is TGTGCCTGGATAACTAGCGGGATCCGCGGCACGAGCACAGATACGCAGTATTTT. This encodes CAWITSGIRGTSTDTQYF. This chain links TRBV30 with TRBJ2-3, with 10 positions matching TRBD2. The CDR3 covers 18 residues. Germline V gene lookup returns CDR1 GTSNPN and CDR2 SVGIG (reference sequence). The V segment lost 4 bases and the J segment 0 bases; nucleotides outside the gene matches: 13.

In its sample, this clonotype was seen a few times. A much larger clone is a single base away; this may be a read error. This chain joins TRBV2 and TRBJ2-7, with 10 bases fitting TRBD1. V shed 9 bases, J shed 6 bases, and the junction held 11 bases outside the gene matches. CDR3 length: 14 amino acids. CDR1 is SNHLY, CDR2 FYNNEI, per germline. The CDR3 sequence is CASKTGQGTGEQYF. The CDR3 region has the DNA TGTGCCAGTAAAACGGGACAGGGGACGGGCGAGCAGTACTTC.

The V gene is TRBV9, the J gene TRBJ2-7; a possible D gene is TRBD1 (6 bases). The CDR3 is made up of 15 amino acids. V was trimmed by 4 bases and J by 2 bases, leaving 16 bases between them. Germline values: CDR1 SGDLS, CDR2 YYNGEE. Here the CDR3 DNA reads TGTGCCAGCAGCCCGCAGTTAGGGGGACCCTACGAGCAGTACTTC. This sequence encodes CASSPQLGGPYEQYF.

This clonotype was observed many times. This chain uses TRBV6-1 with TRBJ2-3; 13 nucleotides align to TRBD2. The J segment lost 2 bases and the V segment lost 5 bases, leaving 4 bases of the junction unmatched. The germline V gene has CDR1 MNHNS and CDR2 SASEGT. The CDR3 runs to 16 residues. CDR3 nucleotides: TGTGCCAGCAGTCCCACTAGCGGGAGGGACACAGATACGCAGTATTTT. Protein sequence: CASSPTSGRDTDTQYF.

This clonotype has only a few counts. This chain links TRBV4-1 with TRBJ2-7; 7 positions agree with TRBD2. Germline CDR1 and CDR2: MGHRA and YSYEKL. The CDR3 is made up of 16 amino acids. J lost 3 bases, V lost 0 bases, and 8 bases had no gene match. The CDR3 DNA follows: TGCGCCAGCAGCCAAGAAGACGCTAGCGGAAACTACGAGCAGTACTTC. Its translation is CASSQEDASGNYEQYF.

This clonotype came up a few times. The rearrangement links TRBV7-3 to TRBJ2-1; 7 nucleotides agree with TRBD1. Per germline, CDR1 SGHTA and CDR2 FQGTGA. Losses at the gene ends were 0 bases for V and 4 bases for J; bases not matched to a gene: 6. This CDR3 has 16 amino acids. In DNA form, the CDR3 reads TGTGCCAGCAGCTTAACGGGACAGACGATTTACAATGAGCAGTTCTTC. Residues: CASSLTGQTIYNEQFF.

This clonotype was detected many times. V and J are TRBV7-6 and TRBJ1-5; D gene unclear. Trimming left V 1 base short and J 4 bases short, with 11 bases between. This CDR3 region has 15 residues. Germline V gene lookup returns CDR1 SGHVS and CDR2 FNYEAQ. In DNA, the CDR3 is TGTGCCAGCAGCTTAGAGGAGGGTGGGAATCAGCCCCAGCATTTT. Translated, it gives CASSLEEGGNQPQHF.

This clonotype was seen repeatedly, ten times or more. V gene TRBV28 combines with J gene TRBJ2-4; a possible D gene is TRBD2 (6 bases). Germline-derived CDR1 and CDR2 are MDHEN and SYDVKM. The CDR3 contains 16 residues. V was shortened by 4 bases and J by 1 base, with 14 bases between the two germline ends. The CDR3: CASSYLTSNAKNIQYF. The CDR3 DNA is TGTGCCAGCAGTTACCTCACTAGCAACGCCAAAAACATTCAGTACTTC.

The chain is built from TRBV15 and TRBJ2-5, with 10 bases lining up with TRBD2. Trimming at V came to 1 base and at J to 0 bases, leaving 5 bases not matched to a gene. The CDR3 consists of 17 residues. Per the germline V gene, CDR1 is LNHNV and CDR2 is YYDKDF (reference sequence). The CDR3 loop is CATSRVGLAENQETQYF. CDR3 nucleotides: TGTGCCACCAGCAGAGTTGGACTAGCGGAAAACCAAGAGACCCAGTACTTC.

This clonotype has just a few counts. The chain couples TRBV4-1 to TRBJ1-2, with TRBD1 as a possible D gene (6 bases). V was pared by 0 bases and J by 4 bases, with 15 bases between. The CDR3 is 16 residues long. CDR1 is MGHRA and CDR2 is YSYEKL in the germline V gene. In nucleotides, the CDR3 is TGCGCCAGCAGCCAAGATCCCCAGGGGCAGGGCTATGGCTACACCTTC. It yields the protein CASSQDPQGQGYGYTF.

This clonotype was counted many times. This chain links TRBV7-2 with TRBJ2-3; possibly TRBD1 for D (7 bases). There are 16 residues in the CDR3. The V end lost 2 bases, the J end lost 1 base, and 13 bases lay between the germline ends. Looked up from germline, CDR1 is SGHTA and CDR2 is FQGNSA. The CDR3 loop is CASSLRLRGGTDTQYF. Here the CDR3 DNA reads TGTGCCAGCAGCTTAAGGCTCAGGGGGGGCACAGATACGCAGTATTTT.

This clonotype was recorded a few times. The DNA for the CDR3 is TGCAGTGCTAGGACAGGGTACGTAAGCAATGAGCAGTTCTTC. Amino acids: CSARTGYVSNEQFF. The V call is TRBV20-1, the J call TRBJ2-1, with 7 bases matching TRBD1. The CDR3 loop spans 14 amino acids. The germline gives CDR1 DFQATT, CDR2 SNEGSKA (reference sequence). Trimming at V came to 3 bases and at J to 6 bases, leaving 8 bases not matched to a gene.

This clonotype was counted ten times or more. The rearrangement joins TRBV11-3 to TRBJ2-7; D unresolved. The CDR3 has 13 residues. The germline V gene encodes CDR1 SGHNT and CDR2 YENEEA. The V gene lost 1 base and the J gene lost 3 bases, with 7 bases spanning the gap. Here the CDR3 DNA reads TGTGCCAGCAGCTTAGGAGACCTCTACGAGCAGTACTTC. Its protein is CASSLGDLYEQYF.

This clonotype occurred many times. V usage is TRBV6-2 or TRBV6-3 and J usage is TRBJ2-7, with 10 bases lining up with TRBD2. The germline V gene has CDR1 MNHEY and CDR2 SVGEGT. The length of the CDR3 is 15 residues. Trimming cost V 4 bases and J 5 bases; bases outside gene matches: 8. CDR3 DNA: TGTGCCAGCAGTTCCCCTAGCGGGAGAATCCACGAGCAGTACTTC. Residues: CASSSPSGRIHEQYF.